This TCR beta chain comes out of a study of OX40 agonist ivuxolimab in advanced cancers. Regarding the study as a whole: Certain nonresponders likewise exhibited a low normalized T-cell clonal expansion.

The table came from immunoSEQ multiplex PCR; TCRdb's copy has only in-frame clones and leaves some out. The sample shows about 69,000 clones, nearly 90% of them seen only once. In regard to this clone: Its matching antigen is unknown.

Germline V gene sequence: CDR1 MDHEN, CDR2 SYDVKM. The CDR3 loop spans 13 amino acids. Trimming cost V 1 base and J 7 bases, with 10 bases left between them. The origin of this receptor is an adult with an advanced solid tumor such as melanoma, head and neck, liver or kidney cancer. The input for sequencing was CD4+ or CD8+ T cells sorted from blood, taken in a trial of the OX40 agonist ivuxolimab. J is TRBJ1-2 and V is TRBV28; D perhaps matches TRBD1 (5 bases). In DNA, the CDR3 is TGTGCCAGCAGTTTATATTTTGGGGGTGGCTACACCTTC. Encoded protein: CASSLYFGGGYTF.